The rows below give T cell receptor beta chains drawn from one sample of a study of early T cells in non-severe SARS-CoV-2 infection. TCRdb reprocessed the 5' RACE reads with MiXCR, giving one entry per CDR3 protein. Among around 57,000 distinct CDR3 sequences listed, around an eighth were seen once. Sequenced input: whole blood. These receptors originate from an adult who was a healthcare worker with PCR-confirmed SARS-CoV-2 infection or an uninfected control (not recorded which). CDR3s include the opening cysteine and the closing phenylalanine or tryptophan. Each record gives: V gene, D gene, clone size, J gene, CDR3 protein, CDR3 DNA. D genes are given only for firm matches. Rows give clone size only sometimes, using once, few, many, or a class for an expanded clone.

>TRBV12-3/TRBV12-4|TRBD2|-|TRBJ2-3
CASSVASGLTDTQYF
TGTGCCAGCAGTGTGGCTAGCGGACTCACAGATACGCAGTATTTT
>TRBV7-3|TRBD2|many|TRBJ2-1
CASSPTSGWSYNEQFF
TGTGCCAGCAGCCCCACTAGCGGGTGGTCCTACAATGAGCAGTTCTTC
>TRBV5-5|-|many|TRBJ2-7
CASSLQVPDEQYF
TGTGCCAGCAGCTTGCAGGTTCCCGACGAGCAGTACTTC
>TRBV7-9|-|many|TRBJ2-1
CASSPAGDQNNEQFF
TGTGCCAGCAGCCCAGCAGGGGATCAAAACAATGAGCAGTTCTTC
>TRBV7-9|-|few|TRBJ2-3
CASSQDYLFLDTQYF
TGTGCCAGCAGTCAAGACTATCTTTTCTTGGATACGCAGTATTTT
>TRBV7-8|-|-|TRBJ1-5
CASSFNSNQPQHF
TGTGCCAGCAGCTTTAATAGCAATCAGCCCCAGCATTTT
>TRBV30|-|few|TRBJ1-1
CAWSRGVDTEAFF
TGTGCCTGGAGTAGGGGGGTAGACACTGAAGCTTTCTTT
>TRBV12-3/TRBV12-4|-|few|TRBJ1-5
CASSPVGNQPQHF
TGTGCCAGCAGCCCGGTTGGCAATCAGCCCCAGCATTTT
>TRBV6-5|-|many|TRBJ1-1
CASSYGVGGLNTEAFF
TGTGCCAGCAGTTACGGCGTTGGGGGCCTGAACACTGAAGCTTTCTTT
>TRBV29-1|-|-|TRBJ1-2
CSAGGGDYGYTF
TGCAGCGCCGGTGGAGGGGACTATGGCTACACCTTC
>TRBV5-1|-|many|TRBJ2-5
CASSLDPPVETQYF
TGCGCCAGCAGCTTGGATCCTCCGGTGGAGACCCAGTACTTC
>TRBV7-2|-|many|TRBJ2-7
CASSWSRVSYEQYF
TGTGCCAGCAGCTGGTCCAGGGTCTCCTACGAGCAGTACTTC
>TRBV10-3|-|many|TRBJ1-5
CAISEYGRNNQPQHF
TGTGCCATCAGTGAGTACGGCAGGAACAATCAGCCCCAGCATTTT
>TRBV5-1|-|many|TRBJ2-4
CASSSGANAAKNIQYF
TGCGCCAGCAGCTCCGGCGCCAACGCGGCCAAAAACATTCAGTACTTC
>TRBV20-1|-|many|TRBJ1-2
CSARDQGGGYGYTF
TGCAGTGCTAGAGATCAGGGTGGGGGCTATGGCTACACCTTC
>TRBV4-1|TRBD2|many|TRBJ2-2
CASSQDLLAGRRGELFF
TGCGCCAGCAGCCAAGATCTGCTAGCGGGCAGACGCGGGGAGCTGTTTTTT
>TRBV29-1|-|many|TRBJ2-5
CSVAKHDQETQYF
TGCAGCGTGGCAAAACACGACCAAGAGACCCAGTACTTC
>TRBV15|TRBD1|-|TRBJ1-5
CATSRGATGDVQPQHF
TGTGCCACCAGCAGAGGGGCGACAGGGGATGTTCAGCCCCAGCATTTT
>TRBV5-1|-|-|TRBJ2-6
CASSPRGESGANVLTF
TGCGCCAGCAGCCCGAGGGGGGAAAGTGGGGCCAACGTCCTGACTTTC
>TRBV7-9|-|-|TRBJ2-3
CASSLPSTDTQYF
TGTGCCAGCAGCTTGCCTAGCACAGATACGCAGTATTTT
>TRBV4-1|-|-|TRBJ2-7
CASSQSGQGAYEQYF
TGCGCCAGCAGCCAATCGGGCCAGGGAGCCTACGAGCAGTACTTC
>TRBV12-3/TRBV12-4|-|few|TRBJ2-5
CASSLAPWLRLETQYF
TGTGCCAGCAGTTTAGCTCCATGGCTTAGACTAGAGACCCAGTACTTC
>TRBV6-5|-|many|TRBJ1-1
CASSSGNWDTEAFF
TGTGCCAGCAGTTCGGGGAATTGGGACACTGAAGCTTTCTTT
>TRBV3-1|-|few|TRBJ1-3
CASSQPGNTIYF
TGTGCCAGCAGCCAACCTGGAAACACCATATATTTT